This TCR beta chain appears in the sequencing data of a study of spatial heterogeneity in lung cancer. TCRdb reprocessed the 5' RACE reads via MiXCR and lists one record per CDR3 protein. The sample contains 50,000 to 65,000 distinct CDR3 sequences, roughly 7% of which appear only once. This CDR3 comprises 13 residues. The V and J ends lost 5 bases and 7 bases respectively, with 9 bases between them. In its sample, this clonotype was seen a few times. Time point denoted: sample taken at primary tumor resection. Whole RNA, isolated from tumor, nontumor lung or frozen PBMC, was sequenced without prior sorting.

The chain links TRBV12-3 or TRBV12-4 to TRBJ1-6, with D possibly TRBD1 on 5 matching bases. The source material was PBMCs, sampled at surgery. This clonotype was sampled from a female donor with early-stage non-small cell lung cancer. For the CDR3, the DNA is TGTGCCAGCAGTAGGACATGGAATTCACCCCTCCACTTT. Protein product: CASSRTWNSPLHF.